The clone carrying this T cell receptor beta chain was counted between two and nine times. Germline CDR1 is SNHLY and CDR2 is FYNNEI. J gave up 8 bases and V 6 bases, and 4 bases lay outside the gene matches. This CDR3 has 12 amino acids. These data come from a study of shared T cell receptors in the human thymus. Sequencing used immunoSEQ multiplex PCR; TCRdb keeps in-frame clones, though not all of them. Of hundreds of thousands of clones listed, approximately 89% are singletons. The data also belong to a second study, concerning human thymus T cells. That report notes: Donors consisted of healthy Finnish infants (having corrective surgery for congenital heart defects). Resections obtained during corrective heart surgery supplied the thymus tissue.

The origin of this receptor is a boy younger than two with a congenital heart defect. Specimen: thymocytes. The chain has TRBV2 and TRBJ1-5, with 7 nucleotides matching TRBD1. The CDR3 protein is CASSDRVKPQHF. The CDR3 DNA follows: TGTGCCAGCAGCGACAGGGTAAAGCCCCAGCATTTT.